Listed below are T cell receptor beta chains from one sample, sequenced in a study of blood T cells in healthy people across ages. TCRdb independently ran MiXCR on the 5' RACE reads; one entry per CDR3 protein. Seen here are some 920,000 distinct CDR3 sequences, just over 50% observed once, and the top ten hold around 21%. Sequenced input: blood. These receptors came from a woman aged 55-75 years in good health. CDR3s include the opening cysteine and the closing phenylalanine or tryptophan. The order of the fields is D gene, CDR3 length, V gene, J gene, CDR3 protein. D genes are given only for firm matches.

-	14	TRBV18	TRBJ1-6	CASTQDTANSPLHF
-	14	TRBV7-2	TRBJ2-1	CASSLESRYNEQFF
-	16	TRBV12-3/TRBV12-4	TRBJ2-1	CASRDPGPRSYNEQFF
-	12	TRBV20-1	TRBJ1-2	CSARDLSIGYTF
-	15	TRBV5-1	TRBJ1-2	CASSLWGETNYGYTF
TRBD2	19	TRBV20-1	TRBJ2-3	CSARGKSGSGGPSTDTQYF
TRBD1	15	TRBV5-1	TRBJ2-5	CASKGGTGDQETQYF
-	14	TRBV7-2	TRBJ1-4	CASSLVNKGEELFF
-	14	TRBV20-1	TRBJ2-6	CSAPRTVGANVLTF
-	13	TRBV15	TRBJ2-5	CATSSPRRETQYF
-	15	TRBV5-6	TRBJ2-5	CASSLGYRGGETQYF
-	16	TRBV7-2	-	CASSSSPRIAEVEQYF
-	14	TRBV10-3	TRBJ2-7	CAISERDSSYEQYF
TRBD1	14	TRBV5-1	TRBJ1-6	CASSPGTGSSPLHF
-	12	TRBV6-1	TRBJ1-2	CASSEGSYGYTF
-	14	TRBV28	TRBJ2-7	CAGRGSGVPYEQYF
TRBD1	14	TRBV6-1	TRBJ1-2	CASSEARDRNGYTF
-	15	TRBV4-3	TRBJ1-2	CASSPYGGSGYGYTF
-	18	TRBV20-1	TRBJ1-6	CSASPERQLGSYNSPLHF
TRBD2	16	TRBV4-3	TRBJ2-3	CASNQDGRGCTDTQYF
-	15	TRBV3-1	TRBJ2-7	CASSQGTGHTYEQYF
TRBD1	15	TRBV9	TRBJ2-5	CASSVGTGKQETQYF
-	15	TRBV11-2	TRBJ2-7	CASSPGTFFPYEQYF
-	12	TRBV7-9	TRBJ1-2	CASSLQKSGYTF
-	12	TRBV20-1	TRBJ2-7	CSARGQTYEQYF
TRBD1	14	TRBV29-1	TRBJ1-2	CSVEFRTGQNGYTF
-	12	TRBV13	TRBJ2-7	CASTAASYEQYF
-	14	TRBV4-3	TRBJ2-3	CASSQEGTSDTQYF
-	16	TRBV3-1	TRBJ1-1	CASSQISAGLNTEAFF